This entry concerns a single T cell receptor (beta chain). The antigen is undetermined. This sample stems from a study of response to subunit inactivated influenza vaccine. TCRdb ran MiXCR on the RT-PCR reads and lists one entry per CDR3 protein. The table lists approximately 680,000 distinct CDR3 sequences, 15% to 18% of them singletons. Study-wide results and caveats: Authors suggested each seasonal influenza vaccination recruits few new T cells.

The clonotype comes from a man aged 50 to 59 who received an inactivated influenza vaccine. This specimen was PBMCs from blood, taken 12 days after vaccination.

The CDR3 DNA follows: TGTGCCAGCAGCCGAAGACAGCCCTACGAGCAGTACTTC. Translating it yields CASSRRQPYEQYF. This sequence joins TRBV12-3 or TRBV12-4 and TRBJ2-7; D perhaps matches TRBD1 (5 bases). Between the trimmed V and J ends, which lost 6 bases and 2 bases, there was a span of 11 bases. The CDR3 has 13 residues.